The clone carrying this TCR beta chain has only a few counts. What it binds is unknown. These data originate in a study of Ad26.COV2.S vaccination and SARS-CoV-2 variants. Study-wide context: Donor joined the COV1001 Ad26.COV2.S trial arm.

Stated treatment: over 15 received Ad26.COV2.S at low or high dose, single or two shots; about five received placebo; per-sample allocation not given. Each sample was drawn 63 days after the first injection (of vaccine or placebo). Expression of Wuhan-strain SARS-CoV-2 spike came from the Ad26 vector that formed the vaccine. Sequencing was performed with immunoSEQ multiplex PCR; in TCRdb, only in-frame clones are kept and a portion is missing. The data contain around 340,000 clones, approximately 86% of them seen just once; the ten biggest clones take up roughly 10%. CDR1 SGHDT and CDR2 YYEEEE come from the germline V gene. V was trimmed by 5 bases and J by 3 bases, leaving 6 bases between them. The CDR3 is 12 residues long. General study points: Spike-specific responses of CD8+ and CD4+ T cells were reported to display substantial breadth after vaccination. Spike-specific TCR breadth in vaccine recipients exceeded that seen in placebo recipients.

The rearrangement links TRBV5-6 to TRBJ1-3; D not certain. The material was peripheral blood, obtained in a trial of Ad26.COV2.S vaccine versus placebo. This clonotype was sampled from a person between 18 and 59 years old who received the Ad26.COV2.S COVID-19 vaccine or a placebo. In DNA, the CDR3 is TGTGCCAGCAGGGGAGTTGGAAACACCATATATTTT. It encodes CASRGVGNTIYF.